This T cell receptor beta chain was identified in a study of immune evolution from preneoplasia to lung adenocarcinoma. Study-wide results and limits: T cell clonality was higher in KRAS-mutant than EGFR-mutant or wild-type nodules. Top clone frequencies peaked in normal lung, apparently declining through invasive adenocarcinoma. Later-stage lesions appeared to have more T cells, more diversity, less clonality.

Clones were sequenced by immunoSEQ multiplex PCR, and TCRdb holds only the in-frame ones, with some missing. The profile covers roughly 4,200 clones, with more than 65% appearing a single time and 11% to 15% taken by the ten largest. This CDR3 spans 14 amino acids. The V gene lost 1 base and the J gene lost 0 bases, with 4 bases spanning the gap. CDR1 SGDLS and CDR2 YYNGEE come from the germline V gene. Histologic diagnosis was independently verified by two lung pathologists. In regard to this clone: Its target is not known.

The receptor was isolated from a person between 65 and 80 years old with invasive lung adenocarcinoma. Some clones in this sample may be carry-over from other donors' samples. The chain is built from TRBV9 and TRBJ2-2; D not certain. The sample consisted of FFPE invasive lung adenocarcinoma tissue. The CDR3 nucleotides are TGTGCCAGCAGCGTAACTTCGAACACCGGGGAGCTGTTTTTT. Translating it yields CASSVTSNTGELFF.